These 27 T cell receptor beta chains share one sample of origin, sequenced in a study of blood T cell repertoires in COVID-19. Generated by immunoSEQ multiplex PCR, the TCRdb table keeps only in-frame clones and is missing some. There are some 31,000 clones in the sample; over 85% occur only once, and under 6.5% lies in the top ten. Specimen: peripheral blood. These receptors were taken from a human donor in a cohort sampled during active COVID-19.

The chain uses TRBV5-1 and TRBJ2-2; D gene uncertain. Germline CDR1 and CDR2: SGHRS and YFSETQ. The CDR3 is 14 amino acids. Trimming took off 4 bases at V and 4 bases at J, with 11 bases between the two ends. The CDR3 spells CASSSARSTGELFF. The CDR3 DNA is TGCGCCAGCAGCAGCGCACGGTCCACCGGGGAGCTGTTTTTT.

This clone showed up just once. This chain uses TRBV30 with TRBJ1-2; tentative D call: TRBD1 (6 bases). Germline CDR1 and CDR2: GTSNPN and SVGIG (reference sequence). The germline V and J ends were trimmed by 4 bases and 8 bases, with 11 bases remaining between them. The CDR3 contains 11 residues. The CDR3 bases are TGTGCCTGGATCACAGGGATCGGCTACACCTTC. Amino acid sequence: CAWITGIGYTF.

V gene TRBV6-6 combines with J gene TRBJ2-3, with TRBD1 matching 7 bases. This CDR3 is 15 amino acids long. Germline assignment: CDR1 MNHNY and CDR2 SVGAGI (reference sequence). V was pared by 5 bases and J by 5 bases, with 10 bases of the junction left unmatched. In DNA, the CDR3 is TGTGCCAGCAGTCGGGACAGCGATTACGGAGATACGCAGTATTTT. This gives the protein CASSRDSDYGDTQYF.

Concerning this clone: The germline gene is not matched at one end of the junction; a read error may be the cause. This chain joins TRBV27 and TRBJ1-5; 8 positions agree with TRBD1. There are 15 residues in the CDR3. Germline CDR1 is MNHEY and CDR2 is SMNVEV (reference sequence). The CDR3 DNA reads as TGTGCCAGCAGTTGGACAGGGAGAGGCAAACAGCCCCAGCATTTT. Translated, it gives CASSWTGRGKQPQHF.

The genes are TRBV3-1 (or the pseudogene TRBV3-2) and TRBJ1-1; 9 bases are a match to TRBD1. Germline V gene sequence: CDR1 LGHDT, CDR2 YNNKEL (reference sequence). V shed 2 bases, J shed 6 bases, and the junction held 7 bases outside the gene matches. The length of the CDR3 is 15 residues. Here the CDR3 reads CASSQTYRGRPEAFF. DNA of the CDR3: TGTGCCAGCAGCCAAACTTACAGGGGGCGGCCTGAAGCTTTCTTT.

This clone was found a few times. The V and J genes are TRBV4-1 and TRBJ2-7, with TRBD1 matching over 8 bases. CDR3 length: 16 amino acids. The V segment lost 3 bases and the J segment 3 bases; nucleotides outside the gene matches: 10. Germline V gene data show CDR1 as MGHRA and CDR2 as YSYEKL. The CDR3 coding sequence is TGCGCCAGCAGCCACCAGGACAGGGACGGGGTCTACGAGCAGTACTTC. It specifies CASSHQDRDGVYEQYF.

CDR3 DNA sequence: TGCGCCAGCAGCTTTCTGTCGGGGAAGGGGAGGAATGAGCAGTTCTTC. It yields the protein CASSFLSGKGRNEQFF. This sequence joins TRBV4-1 and TRBJ2-1; possibly TRBD2 for D (6 bases). Per germline, CDR1 MGHRA and CDR2 YSYEKL. The CDR3 is made up of 16 amino acids. Trimming took 5 bases from V and 7 from J, leaving 21 bases between them.

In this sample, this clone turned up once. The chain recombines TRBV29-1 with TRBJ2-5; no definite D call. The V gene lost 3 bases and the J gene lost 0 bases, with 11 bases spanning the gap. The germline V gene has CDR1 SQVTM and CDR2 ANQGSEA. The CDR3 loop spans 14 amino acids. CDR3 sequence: CSVDGLQDQETQYF. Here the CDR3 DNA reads TGCAGCGTTGACGGATTGCAGGACCAAGAGACCCAGTACTTC.

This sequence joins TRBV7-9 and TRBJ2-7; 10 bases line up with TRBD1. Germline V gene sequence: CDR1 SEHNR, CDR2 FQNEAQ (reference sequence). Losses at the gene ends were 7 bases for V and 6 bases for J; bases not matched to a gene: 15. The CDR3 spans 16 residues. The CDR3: CASTRSGGDRGREQYF. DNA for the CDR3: TGTGCCAGCACCCGGTCTGGCGGGGACAGGGGACGCGAGCAGTACTTC.

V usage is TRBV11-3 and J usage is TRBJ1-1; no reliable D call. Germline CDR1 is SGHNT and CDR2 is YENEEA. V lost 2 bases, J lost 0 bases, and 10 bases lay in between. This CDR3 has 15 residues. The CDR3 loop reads CASSLRSGLNTEAFF. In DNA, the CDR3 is TGTGCCAGCAGCTTACGATCGGGGTTGAACACTGAAGCTTTCTTT.

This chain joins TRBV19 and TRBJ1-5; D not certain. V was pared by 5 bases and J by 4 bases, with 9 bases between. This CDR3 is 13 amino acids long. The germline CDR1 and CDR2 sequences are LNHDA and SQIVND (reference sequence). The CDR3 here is CASSARPNQPQHF. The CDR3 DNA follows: TGTGCCAGTAGTGCGCGCCCTAATCAGCCCCAGCATTTT.

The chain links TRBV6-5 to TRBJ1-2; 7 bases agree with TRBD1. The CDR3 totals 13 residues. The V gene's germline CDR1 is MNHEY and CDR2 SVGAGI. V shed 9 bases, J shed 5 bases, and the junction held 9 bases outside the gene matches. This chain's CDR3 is CASYRGPKYGYTF. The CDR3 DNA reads TGTGCCAGTTACAGGGGCCCAAAGTATGGCTACACCTTC.

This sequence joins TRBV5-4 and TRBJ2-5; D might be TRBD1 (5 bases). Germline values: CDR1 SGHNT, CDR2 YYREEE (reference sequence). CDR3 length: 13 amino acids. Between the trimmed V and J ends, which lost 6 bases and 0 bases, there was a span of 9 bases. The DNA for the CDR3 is TGTGCCAGCATAGGGGCTGACCAAGAGACCCAGTACTTC. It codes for CASIGADQETQYF.

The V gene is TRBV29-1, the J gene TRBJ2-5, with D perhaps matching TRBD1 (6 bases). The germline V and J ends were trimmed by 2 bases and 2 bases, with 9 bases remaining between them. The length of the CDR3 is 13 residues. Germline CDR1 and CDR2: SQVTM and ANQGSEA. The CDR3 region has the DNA TGCAGCGTTGAACACAGGGAGCAAGAGACCCAGTACTTC. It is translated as CSVEHREQETQYF.

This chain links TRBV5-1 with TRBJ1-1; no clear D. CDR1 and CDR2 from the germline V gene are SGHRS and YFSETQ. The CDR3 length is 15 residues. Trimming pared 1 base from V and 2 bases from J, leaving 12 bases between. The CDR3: CASSLIPGSNTEAFF. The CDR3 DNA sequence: TGCGCCAGCAGCTTGATTCCAGGCAGCAACACTGAAGCTTTCTTT.

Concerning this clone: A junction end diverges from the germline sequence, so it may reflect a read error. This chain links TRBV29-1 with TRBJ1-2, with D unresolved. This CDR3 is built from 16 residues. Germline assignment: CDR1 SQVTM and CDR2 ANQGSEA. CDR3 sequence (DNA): TGCAACGTTGGGGAGAGGGAGGGTACCCCTAACTATGGCTACACCTTC. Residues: CNVGEREGTPNYGYTF.

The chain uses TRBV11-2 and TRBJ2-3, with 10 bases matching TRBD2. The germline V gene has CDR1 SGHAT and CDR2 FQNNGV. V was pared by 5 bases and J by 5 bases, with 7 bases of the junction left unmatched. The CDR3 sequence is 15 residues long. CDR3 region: CASSPWTSGGDTQYF. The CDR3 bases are TGTGCCAGCAGCCCGTGGACTAGCGGAGGAGATACGCAGTATTTT.

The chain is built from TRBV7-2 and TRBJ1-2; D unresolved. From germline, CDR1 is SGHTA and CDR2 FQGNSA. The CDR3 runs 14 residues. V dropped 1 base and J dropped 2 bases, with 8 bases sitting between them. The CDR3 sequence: CASSLDPGNYGYTF. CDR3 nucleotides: TGTGCCAGCAGCTTAGATCCGGGGAACTATGGCTACACCTTC. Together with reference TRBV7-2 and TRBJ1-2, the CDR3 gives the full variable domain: GAGVSQSPSNKVTEKGKDVELRCDPISGHTALYWYRQSLGQGLEFLIYFQGNSAPDKSGLPSDRFSAERTGGSVSTLTIQRTQQEDSAVYLCASSLDPGNYGYTFGSGTRLTVV.

The CDR3 is CASSDRVLAGGGDLNEQFF. As DNA, the CDR3 is TGCGCCAGCAGTGACAGGGTGCTAGCGGGAGGGGGGGACTTAAATGAGCAGTTCTTC. The J gene is TRBJ2-1, the V gene TRBV10-1; 12 bases align to TRBD2. The CDR3 has 19 amino acids. With 3 bases clipped from V and 7 bases from J, the junction kept 16 bases outside the gene matches. The germline V gene encodes CDR1 WNHNN and CDR2 SYGVQD (reference sequence).

The CDR3 here is CASSRYRNEQFF. CDR3 DNA sequence: TGTGCCAGCAGTAGGTACAGAAATGAGCAGTTCTTC. This chain uses TRBV2 with TRBJ2-1; D remains unclear. Per the germline V gene, CDR1 is SNHLY and CDR2 is FYNNEI. The CDR3 covers 12 residues. Trimming shortened V by 5 bases and J by 7 bases, and 9 bases separated the two germline ends. Using reference TRBV2 and TRBJ2-1 for the parts outside the CDR3, the full variable domain is EPEVTQTPSHQVTQMGQEVILRCVPISNHLYFYWYRQILGQKVEFLVSFYNNEISEKSEIFDDQFSVERPDGSNFTLKIRSTKLEDSAMYFCASSRYRNEQFFGPGTRLTVL.

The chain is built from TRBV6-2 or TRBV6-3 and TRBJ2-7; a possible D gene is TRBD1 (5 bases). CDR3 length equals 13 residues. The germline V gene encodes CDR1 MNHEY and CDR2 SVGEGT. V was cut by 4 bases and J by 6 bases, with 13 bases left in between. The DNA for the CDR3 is TGTGCCAGCAGTTCTCTCCCTCAGGGCGAGCAGTACTTC. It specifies CASSSLPQGEQYF.

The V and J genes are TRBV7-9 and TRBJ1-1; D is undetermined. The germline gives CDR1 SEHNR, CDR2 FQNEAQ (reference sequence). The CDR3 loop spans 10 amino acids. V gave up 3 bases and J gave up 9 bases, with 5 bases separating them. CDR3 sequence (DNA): TGTGCCAGCAGCTTCAAAAAAGCTTTCTTT. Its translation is CASSFKKAFF.

The CDR3, as DNA: TGTGCCTGGAGTGTACCAGTCCCTCATGGCTACACCTTC. Translating gives CAWSVPVPHGYTF. This sequence joins TRBV30 and TRBJ1-2; D unclear. The CDR3 contains 13 residues. V was pared by 0 bases and J by 6 bases, with 11 bases between. The germline gives CDR1 GTSNPN, CDR2 SVGIG (reference sequence).

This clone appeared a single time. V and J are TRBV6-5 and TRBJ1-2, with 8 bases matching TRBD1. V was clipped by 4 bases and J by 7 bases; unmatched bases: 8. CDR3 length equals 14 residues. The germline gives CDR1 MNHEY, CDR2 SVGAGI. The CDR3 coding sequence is TGTGCCAGCAGTTCGGGACAGGCCAGGGGTGGCTACACCTTC. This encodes CASSSGQARGGYTF.

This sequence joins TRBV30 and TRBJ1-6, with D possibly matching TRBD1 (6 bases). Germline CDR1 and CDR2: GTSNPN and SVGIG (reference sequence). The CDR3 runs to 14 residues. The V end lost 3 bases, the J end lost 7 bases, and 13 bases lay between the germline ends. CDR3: CAWSAAQGNSPLHF. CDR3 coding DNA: TGTGCCTGGAGCGCCGCCCAGGGGAATTCACCCCTCCACTTT.

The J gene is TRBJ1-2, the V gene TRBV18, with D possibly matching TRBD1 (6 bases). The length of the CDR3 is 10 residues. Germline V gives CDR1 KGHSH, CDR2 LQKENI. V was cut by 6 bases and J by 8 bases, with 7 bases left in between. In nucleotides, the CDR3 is TGTGCCAGCTCTGGGGGCGGCTACACCTTC. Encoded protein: CASSGGGYTF. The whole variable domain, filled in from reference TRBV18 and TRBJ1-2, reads NAGVMQNPRHLVRRRGQEARLRCSPMKGHSHVYWYRQLPEEGLKFMVYLQKENIIDESGMPKERFSAEFPKEGPSILRIQQVVRGDSAAYFCASSGGGYTFGSGTRLTVV.

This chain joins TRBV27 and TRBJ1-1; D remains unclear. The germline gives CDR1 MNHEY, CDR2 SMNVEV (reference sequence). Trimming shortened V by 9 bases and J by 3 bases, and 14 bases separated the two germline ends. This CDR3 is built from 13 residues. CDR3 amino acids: CASRRGGYTEAFF. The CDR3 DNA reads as TGTGCCAGTAGAAGAGGCGGTTACACTGAAGCTTTCTTT.